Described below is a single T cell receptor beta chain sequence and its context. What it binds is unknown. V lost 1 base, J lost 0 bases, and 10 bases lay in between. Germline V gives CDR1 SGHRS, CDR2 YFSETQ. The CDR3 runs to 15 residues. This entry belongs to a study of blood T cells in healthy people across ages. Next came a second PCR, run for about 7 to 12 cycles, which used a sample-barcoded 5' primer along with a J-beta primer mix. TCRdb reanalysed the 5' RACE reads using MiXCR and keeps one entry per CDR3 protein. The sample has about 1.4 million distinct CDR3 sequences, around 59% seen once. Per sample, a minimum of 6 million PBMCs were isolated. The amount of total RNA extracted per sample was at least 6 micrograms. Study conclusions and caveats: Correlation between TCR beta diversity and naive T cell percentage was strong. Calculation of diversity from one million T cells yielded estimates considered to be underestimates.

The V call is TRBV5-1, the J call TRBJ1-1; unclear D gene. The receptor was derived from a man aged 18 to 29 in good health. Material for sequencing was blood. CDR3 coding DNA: TGCGCCAGCAGCTTGACAGAGGGAATGAACACTGAAGCTTTCTTT. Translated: CASSLTEGMNTEAFF.